Below, one T cell receptor (beta chain) is given with its context. What it recognizes is unknown. Trimming cost V 3 bases and J 4 bases; bases outside gene matches: 4. Germline CDR1 and CDR2: WNHNN and SYGVQD (reference sequence). CDR3 length: 14 amino acids. Produced via immunoSEQ multiplex PCR; TCRdb's table is partial and in-frame only. The table includes about 140,000 clones, more than 85% detected once. The data were obtained in a study of T cell responses to AZD1222 COVID-19 vaccine. Study observations and caveats: Of spike-specific TCRs, nearly half reportedly target regions left unmutated in variants. The study sampled repertoires only after the peak T cell response.

The V gene is TRBV10-1, the J gene TRBJ2-3, with TRBD2 matching 7 bases. The sequencing used peripheral blood, collected on day 0 of AZD1222 vaccination. The clonotype originates from an adult in good health. For the CDR3, the DNA is TGCGCCAGCAGTGATACCGGACTAGCAGATACGCAGTATTTT. Protein product: CASSDTGLADTQYF.